This T cell receptor beta chain was recovered during a study of blood T cell repertoires in COVID-19. In the study overall: Specimens from acute and convalescent COVID-19 originated in the United States, Italy and Spain. In each case, the material was cDNA or gDNA derived from T cells, B-cell-depleted T cells, or PBMCs.

The study recruited people aged 18 to 89 years across 24 US areas. Either two negative PCRs, clearance, or symptom resolution qualified Cohort 3 donors as recovered. Germline loops: CDR1 SGDLS, CDR2 YYNGEE. V lost 7 bases and J lost 2, with 12 bases in between. CDR3 length: 14 amino acids. Measured with immunoSEQ multiplex PCR; TCRdb has only the in-frame clones, and not every one. The repertoire includes 150,000 to 200,000 clones, approximately 80% of them detected once, and approximately 12% sits in the top ten. Sequenced input: PBMCs or T cells enriched from blood (not recorded which). V is TRBV9 and J is TRBJ2-2; possible D gene TRBD2, 6 bases. This clonotype was obtained from a woman in her fifties or sixties who had recovered from COVID-19. The CDR3 spells CASGTGGNTGELFF. The CDR3 DNA follows: TGTGCCAGCGGGACCGGGGGAAACACCGGGGAGCTGTTTTTT.